The 8 T cell receptor beta chains in this list originate from one sample, sequenced in a study of molecular identifiers for immune sequencing clone quantification. TCRdb re-called the PCR reads through MiXCR, storing one row per CDR3 protein. Of approximately 500,000 distinct CDR3 sequences detected, about 22% appear once; the ten largest clones hold more than 0.8%. The sample comprised naive CD8+ T cells from blood, with Jurkat cell RNA spiked in. Documented subset: FACS-sorted CD8+CD4-CCR7+CD45RA+ naive T cells. The receptors derive from a human donor in good health. Some libraries in this study had Jurkat cell RNA spiked in.

This clonotype was counted between two and nine times. V usage is TRBV4-1 and J usage is TRBJ2-7, with D uncertain. CDR1 and CDR2 from the germline V gene are MGHRA and YSYEKL. This CDR3 has 15 amino acids. V dropped 0 bases and J dropped 3 bases, with 12 bases sitting between them. CDR3 coding DNA: TGCGCCAGCAGCCAAGATGGAACAGAATTCTACGAGCAGTACTTC. Translation: CASSQDGTEFYEQYF.

A word on this clonotype: The junction does not match germline at one end; this may be a read error. This rearrangement joins TRBV6-2 or TRBV6-3 to TRBJ2-5; D may be TRBD1 or TRBD2 (5 bases each). The CDR3 sequence is 16 residues long. CDR1 is MNHEY, CDR2 SVGEGT, per germline. The CDR3 nucleotides read TGTGCCAGCCTGAGGGACCAGGAGCCCCAGAAGGAGACCCCGTACTTC. This codes for CASLRDQEPQKETPYF.

In DNA form, the CDR3 reads TGTGCCAGCAGTTACGAGGTTTGGGGAACTAACACCGGGGAGCTGTTTTTT. Its protein product is CASSYEVWGTNTGELFF. The chain couples TRBV6-2 or TRBV6-3 to TRBJ2-2; D is uncertain. V was cut by 2 bases and J by 2 bases, with 15 bases left in between. The CDR3 covers 17 residues. The germline V gene encodes CDR1 MNHEY and CDR2 SVGEGT.

Concerning this clonotype itself: This may be a read error: a much more frequent sequence differs by one nucleotide. This rearrangement joins TRBV5-1 to TRBJ2-7, with TRBD2 identical over 7 bases. Trimming at V came to 2 bases and at J to 1 base, leaving 3 bases not matched to a gene. The germline V gene has CDR1 SGHRS and CDR2 YFSETQ. CDR3 length equals 14 residues. The CDR3 region is CASSLWRGSYEQYF. The CDR3 coding sequence is TGCGCCAGCAGCTTATGGCGGGGGTCCTACGAGCAGTACTTC.

V gene TRBV27 combines with J gene TRBJ2-7; D is ambiguous. This CDR3 spans 13 amino acids. Germline loops: CDR1 MNHEY, CDR2 SMNVEV (reference sequence). The ends were cut back, 8 bases at V and 3 bases at J, with 14 bases in the middle. The CDR3 is CASSHGWGYEQYF. CDR3 nucleotide sequence: TGTGCCAGCTCGCACGGATGGGGCTACGAGCAGTACTTC.

This clonotype was observed at least ten times. The chain joins TRBV27 to TRBJ2-7, with D hard to call. Germline CDR1 reads MNHEY; CDR2 reads SMNVEV (reference sequence). V gave up 5 bases and J gave up 6 bases, with 14 bases separating them. This CDR3 has 13 amino acids. The CDR3 region has the DNA TGTGCCAGCAGTCTAAGCCGCCGGAGCGAGCAGTACTTC. The encoded protein is CASSLSRRSEQYF.

This clonotype turned up a few times. The chain employs TRBV20-1 and TRBJ2-3; a weak D match, TRBD1 (7 bases). The CDR3 sequence is 16 residues long. Germline V gene lookup returns CDR1 DFQATT and CDR2 SNEGSKA (reference sequence). Trimming left V 0 bases short and J 3 bases short, with 16 bases between. CDR3 in amino acids: CSARDLAGGRTDTQYF. In DNA form, the CDR3 reads TGCAGTGCTAGAGATCTAGCAGGGGGGCGGACAGATACGCAGTATTTT.

As for this clonotype: Here the CDR3 omits its conserved ending phenylalanine or tryptophan, so a read error is the likely source. The rearrangement links TRBV7-9 to TRBJ1-1; D gene unclear. Trimming shortened V by 1 base and J by 7 bases, and 10 bases separated the two germline ends. This CDR3 has 13 residues. Germline lookup yields CDR1 SEHNR and CDR2 FQNEAQ (reference sequence). CDR3 in amino acids: CASSLVRQIEAFL. The CDR3 nucleotides read TGTGCCAGCAGCTTAGTTCGGCAAATTGAAGCTTTCCTT.